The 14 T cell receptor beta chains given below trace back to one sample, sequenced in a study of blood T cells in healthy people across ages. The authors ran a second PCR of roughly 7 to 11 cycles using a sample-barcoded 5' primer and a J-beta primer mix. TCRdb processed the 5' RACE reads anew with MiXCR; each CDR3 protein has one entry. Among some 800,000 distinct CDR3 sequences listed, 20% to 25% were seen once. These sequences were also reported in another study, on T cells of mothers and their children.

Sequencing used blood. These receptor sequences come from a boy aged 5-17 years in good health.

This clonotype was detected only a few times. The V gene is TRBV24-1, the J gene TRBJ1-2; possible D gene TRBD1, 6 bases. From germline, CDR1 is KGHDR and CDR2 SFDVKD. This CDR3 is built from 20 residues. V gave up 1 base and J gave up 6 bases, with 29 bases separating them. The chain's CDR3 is CATSDFMEGRGTGGLHGYTF. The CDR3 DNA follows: TGTGCCACCAGTGATTTTATGGAGGGCAGGGGAACCGGGGGGCTTCATGGCTACACCTTC.

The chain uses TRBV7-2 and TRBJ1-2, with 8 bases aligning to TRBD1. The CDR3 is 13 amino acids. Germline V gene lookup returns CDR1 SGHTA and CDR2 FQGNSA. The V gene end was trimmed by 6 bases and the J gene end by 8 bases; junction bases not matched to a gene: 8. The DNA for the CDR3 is TGTGCCAGCAGGCCGACAGGGGTCGGAGGCTACACCTTC. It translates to CASRPTGVGGYTF.

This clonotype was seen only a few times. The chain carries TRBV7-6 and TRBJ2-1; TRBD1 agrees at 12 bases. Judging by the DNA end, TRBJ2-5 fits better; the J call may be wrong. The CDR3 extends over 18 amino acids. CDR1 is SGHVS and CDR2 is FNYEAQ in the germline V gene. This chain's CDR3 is CASSLFSGTGGVGETQYF. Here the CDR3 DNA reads TGTGCCAGCAGCTTATTTTCCGGGACAGGGGGCGTCGGGGAGACCCAGTACTTC.

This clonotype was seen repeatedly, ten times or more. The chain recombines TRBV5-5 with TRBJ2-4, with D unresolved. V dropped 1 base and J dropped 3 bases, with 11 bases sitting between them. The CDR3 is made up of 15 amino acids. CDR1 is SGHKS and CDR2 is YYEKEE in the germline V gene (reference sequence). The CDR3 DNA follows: TGTGCCAGCAGCTTGTCCCAACTCAACAAAAACATTCAGTACTTC. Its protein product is CASSLSQLNKNIQYF. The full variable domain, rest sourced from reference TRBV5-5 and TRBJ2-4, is DAGVTQSPTHLIKTRGQQVTLRCSPISGHKSVSWYQQVLGQGPQFIFQYYEKEERGRGNFPDRFSARQFPNYSSELNVNALLLGDSALYLCASSLSQLNKNIQYFGAGTRLSVL.

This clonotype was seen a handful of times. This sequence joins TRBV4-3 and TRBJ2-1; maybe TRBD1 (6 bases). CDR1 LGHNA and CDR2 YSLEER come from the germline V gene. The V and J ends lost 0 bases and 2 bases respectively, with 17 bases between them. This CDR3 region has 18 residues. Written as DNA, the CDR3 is TGCGCCAGCAGCCAAGATGCGGCAGGGGCGCCTCCCTACAATGAGCAGTTCTTC. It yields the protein CASSQDAAGAPPYNEQFF.

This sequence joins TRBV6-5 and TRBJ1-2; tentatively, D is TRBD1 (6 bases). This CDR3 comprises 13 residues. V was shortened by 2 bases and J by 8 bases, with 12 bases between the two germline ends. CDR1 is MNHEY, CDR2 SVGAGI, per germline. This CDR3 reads CASSYPAGEGYTF. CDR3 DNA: TGTGCCAGCAGTTACCCAGCAGGGGAGGGCTACACCTTC.

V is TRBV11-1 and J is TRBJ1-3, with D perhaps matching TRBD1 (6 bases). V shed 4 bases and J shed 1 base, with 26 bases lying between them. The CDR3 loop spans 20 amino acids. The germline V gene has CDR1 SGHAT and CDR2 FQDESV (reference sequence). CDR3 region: CASSSYLAIGGEDSGNTIYF. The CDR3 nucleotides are TGTGCCAGCAGCTCCTATTTAGCCATAGGGGGAGAGGATTCTGGAAACACCATATATTTT. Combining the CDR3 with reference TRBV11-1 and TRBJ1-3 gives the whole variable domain EAEVAQSPRYKITEKSQAVAFWCDPISGHATLYWYRQILGQGPELLVQFQDESVVDDSQLPKDRFSAERLKGVDSTLKIQPAELGDSAMYLCASSSYLAIGGEDSGNTIYFGEGSWLTVV.

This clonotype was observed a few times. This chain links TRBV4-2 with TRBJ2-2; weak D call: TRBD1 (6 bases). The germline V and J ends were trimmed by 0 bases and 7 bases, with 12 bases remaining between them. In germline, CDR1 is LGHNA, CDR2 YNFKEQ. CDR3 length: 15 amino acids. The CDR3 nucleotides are TGTGCCAGCAGCCAAGATTTAATACAGGGCGGGGAGCTGTTTTTT. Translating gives CASSQDLIQGGELFF.

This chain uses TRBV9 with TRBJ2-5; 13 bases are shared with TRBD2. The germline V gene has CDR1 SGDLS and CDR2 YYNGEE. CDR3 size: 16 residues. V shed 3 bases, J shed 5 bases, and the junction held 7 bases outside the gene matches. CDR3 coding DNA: TGTGCCAGCAGCGATACTAGCGGGAGGGCCGGGGAGACCCAGTACTTC. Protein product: CASSDTSGRAGETQYF.

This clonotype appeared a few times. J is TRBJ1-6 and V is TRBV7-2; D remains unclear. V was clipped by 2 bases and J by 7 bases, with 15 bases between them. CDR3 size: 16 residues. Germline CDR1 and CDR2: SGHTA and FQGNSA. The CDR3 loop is CASSLSAGVRNSPLHF. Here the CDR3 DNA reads TGTGCCAGCAGCTTATCAGCCGGGGTCCGGAATTCACCCCTCCACTTT.

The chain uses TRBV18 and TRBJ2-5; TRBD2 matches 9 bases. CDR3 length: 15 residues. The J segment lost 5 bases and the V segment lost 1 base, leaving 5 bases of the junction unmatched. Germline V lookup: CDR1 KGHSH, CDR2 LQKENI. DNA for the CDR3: TGTGCCAGCTCACCACTAGCGGGGGCATTCGAGACCCAGTACTTC. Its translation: CASSPLAGAFETQYF.

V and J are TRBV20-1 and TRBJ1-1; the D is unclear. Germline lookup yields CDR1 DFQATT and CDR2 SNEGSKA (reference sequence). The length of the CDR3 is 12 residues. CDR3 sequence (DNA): TGCAGGACCGGCGGGATTAACACTGAAGCTTTCTTT. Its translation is CRTGGINTEAFF.

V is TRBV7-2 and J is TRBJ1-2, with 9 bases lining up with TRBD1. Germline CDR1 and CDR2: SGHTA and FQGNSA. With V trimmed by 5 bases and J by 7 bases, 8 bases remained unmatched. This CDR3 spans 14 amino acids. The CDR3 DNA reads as TGTGCCAGCAGCCTCGGGACAGGGCTTGGTGGCTACACCTTC. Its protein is CASSLGTGLGGYTF.

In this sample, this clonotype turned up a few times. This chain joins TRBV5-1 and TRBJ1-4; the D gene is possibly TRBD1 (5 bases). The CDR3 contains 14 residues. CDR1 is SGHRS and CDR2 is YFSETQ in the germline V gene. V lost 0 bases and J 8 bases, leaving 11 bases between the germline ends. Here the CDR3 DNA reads TGCGCCAGCAGCTTGGACAGGATGGGGGAAAAACTGTTTTTT. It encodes CASSLDRMGEKLFF.